The following is a TCR beta chain sequence with its context. The data stem from a study of T-cell memory formation after mild COVID-19. TCRdb analysed the 5' RACE reads with MiXCR anew, one entry per CDR3 protein. Found here are hundreds of thousands of distinct CDR3 sequences, 15% to 20% of them singletons; the top ten hold 20% to 25%. The length of the CDR3 is 13 residues. V lost 3 bases and J lost 7; bases outside the gene matches: 3. Germline-derived CDR1 and CDR2 are DFQATT and SNEGSKA (reference sequence). The receptor was isolated from a young man who had mild COVID-19 (a few samples of this study predate the infection). Cell type and time point are not known. The chain has TRBV20-1 and TRBJ1-4, with 9 bases aligning to TRBD1. Sequenced input: PBMCs or a T cell subset sorted from them (not recorded which). The CDR3: CSASMGQGEKLFF. The DNA of the CDR3 is TGCAGTGCTAGTATGGGACAGGGTGAAAAACTGTTTTTT.